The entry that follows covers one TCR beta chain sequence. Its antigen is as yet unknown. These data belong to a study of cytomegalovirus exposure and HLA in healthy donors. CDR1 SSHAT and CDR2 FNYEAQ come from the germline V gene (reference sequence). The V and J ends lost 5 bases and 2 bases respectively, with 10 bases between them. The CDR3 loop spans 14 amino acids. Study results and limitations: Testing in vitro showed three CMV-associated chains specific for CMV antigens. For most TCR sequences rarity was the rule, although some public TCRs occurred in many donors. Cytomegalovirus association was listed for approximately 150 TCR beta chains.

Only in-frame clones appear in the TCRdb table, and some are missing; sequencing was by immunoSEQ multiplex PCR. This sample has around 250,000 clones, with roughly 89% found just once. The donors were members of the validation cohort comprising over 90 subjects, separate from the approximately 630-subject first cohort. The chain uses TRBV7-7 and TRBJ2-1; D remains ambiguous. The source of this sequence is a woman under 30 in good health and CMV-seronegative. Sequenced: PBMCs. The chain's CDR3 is CASSLSDTYNEQFF. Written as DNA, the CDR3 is TGTGCCAGCAGCCTTTCTGACACCTACAATGAGCAGTTCTTC.